The source of this TCR beta chain is a study of monozygotic twins with inflammatory bowel disease. Overall study results and limits: Healthy co-twins, by inverse Simpson, had higher TCRbeta diversity than their siblings with IBD.

To note about this clonotype: Its target is unknown.

The CDR3 contains 16 residues. CDR1 KGHDR and CDR2 SFDVKD come from the germline V gene. Blood samples, whole and unsorted for T cells, yielded the isolated total RNA. The UMIs contained a 6-nucleotide sample barcode. They were added by template switching during cDNA synthesis. Both the TCRalpha cDNA and the TCRbeta cDNA were taken through two nested PCRs, lasting about 17 and 10 cycles. Using the 5' RACE reads, TCRdb records one entry per CDR3 protein without DNA. The listing records 300,000 to 400,000 distinct CDR3 sequences. This receptor was obtained from a human donor with ulcerative colitis or Crohn's disease, or a healthy co-twin of an affected twin (not recorded which). The V call is TRBV24-1, the J call TRBJ2-1; with no DNA, the TCRdb D assignment of TRBD2 cannot be verified. What was sequenced was blood. CDR3: CATSDLGTSGNNEQFF.